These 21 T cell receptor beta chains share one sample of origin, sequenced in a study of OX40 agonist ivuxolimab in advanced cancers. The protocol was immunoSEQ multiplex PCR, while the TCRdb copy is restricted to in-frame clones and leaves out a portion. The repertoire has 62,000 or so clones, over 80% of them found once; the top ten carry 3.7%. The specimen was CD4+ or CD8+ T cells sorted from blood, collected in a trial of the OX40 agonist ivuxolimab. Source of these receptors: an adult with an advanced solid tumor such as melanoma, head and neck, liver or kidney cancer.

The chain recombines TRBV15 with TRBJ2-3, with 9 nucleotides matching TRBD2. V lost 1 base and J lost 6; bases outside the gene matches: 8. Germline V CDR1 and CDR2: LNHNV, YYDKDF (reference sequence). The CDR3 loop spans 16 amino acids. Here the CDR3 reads CATSRVQAGGGDTQYF. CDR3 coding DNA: TGTGCCACCAGCAGAGTTCAAGCGGGAGGTGGGGATACGCAGTATTTT. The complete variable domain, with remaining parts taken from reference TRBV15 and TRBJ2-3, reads DAMVIQNPRYQVTQFGKPVTLSCSQTLNHNVMYWYQQKSSQAPKLLFHYYDKDFNNEADTPDNFQSRRPNTSFCFLDIRSPGLGDTAMYLCATSRVQAGGGDTQYFGPGTRLTVL.

CDR3 nucleotide sequence: TGTGCCAGCGGAAAACGTGGGGGCACAGATACGCAGTATTTT. It specifies CASGKRGGTDTQYF. The chain has TRBV5-4 and TRBJ2-3; no clear D. This CDR3 comprises 14 residues. The V end lost 7 bases, the J end lost 1 base, and 13 bases lay between the germline ends. In germline, CDR1 is SGHNT, CDR2 YYREEE (reference sequence).

The CDR3 DNA follows: TGTGCCAGTAGTACGGTGGAGGGAACCGGGGAGCTGTTTTTT. Translated: CASSTVEGTGELFF. The chain recombines TRBV19 with TRBJ2-2; a weak D match, TRBD2 (6 bases). The CDR3 runs 14 residues. Germline V gene sequence: CDR1 LNHDA, CDR2 SQIVND (reference sequence). Trimming took 4 bases from V and 5 from J, leaving 11 bases between them.

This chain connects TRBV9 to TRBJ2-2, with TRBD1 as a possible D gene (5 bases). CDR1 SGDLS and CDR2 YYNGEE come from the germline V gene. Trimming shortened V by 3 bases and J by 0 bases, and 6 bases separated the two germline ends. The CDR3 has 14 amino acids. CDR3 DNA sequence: TGTGCCAGCAGCGCGACAGCGAACACCGGGGAGCTGTTTTTT. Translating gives CASSATANTGELFF.

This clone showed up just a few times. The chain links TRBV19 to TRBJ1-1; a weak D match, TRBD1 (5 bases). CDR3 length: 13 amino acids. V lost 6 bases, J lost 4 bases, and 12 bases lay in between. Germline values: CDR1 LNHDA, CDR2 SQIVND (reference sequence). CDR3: CASSTYGGTEAFF. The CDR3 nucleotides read TGTGCCAGTAGCACCTATGGGGGCACTGAAGCTTTCTTT. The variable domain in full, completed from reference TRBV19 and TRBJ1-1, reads DGGITQSPKYLFRKEGQNVTLSCEQNLNHDAMYWYRQDPGQGLRLIYYSQIVNDFQKGDIAEGYSVSREKKESFPLTVTSAQKNPTAFYLCASSTYGGTEAFFGQGTRLTVV.

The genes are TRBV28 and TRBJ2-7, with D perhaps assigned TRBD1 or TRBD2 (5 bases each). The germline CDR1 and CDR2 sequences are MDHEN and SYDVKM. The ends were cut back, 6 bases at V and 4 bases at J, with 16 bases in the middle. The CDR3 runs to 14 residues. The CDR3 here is CASSPLGEEYEQYF. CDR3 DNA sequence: TGTGCCAGCAGCCCCCTGGGGGAAGAGTACGAGCAGTACTTC.

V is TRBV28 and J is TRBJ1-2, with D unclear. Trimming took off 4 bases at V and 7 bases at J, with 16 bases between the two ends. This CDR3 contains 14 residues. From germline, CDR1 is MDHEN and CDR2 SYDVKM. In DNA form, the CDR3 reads TGTGCCAGCAGTTCAGGCAGGACCTTTGCTGGCTACACCTTC. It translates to CASSSGRTFAGYTF.

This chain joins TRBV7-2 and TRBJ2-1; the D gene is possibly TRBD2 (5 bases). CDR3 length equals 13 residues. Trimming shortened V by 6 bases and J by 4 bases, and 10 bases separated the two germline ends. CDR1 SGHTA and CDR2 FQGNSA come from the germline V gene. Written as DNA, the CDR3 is TGTGCCAGCAGAATGGGCGGGTACAATGAGCAGTTCTTC. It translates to CASRMGGYNEQFF.

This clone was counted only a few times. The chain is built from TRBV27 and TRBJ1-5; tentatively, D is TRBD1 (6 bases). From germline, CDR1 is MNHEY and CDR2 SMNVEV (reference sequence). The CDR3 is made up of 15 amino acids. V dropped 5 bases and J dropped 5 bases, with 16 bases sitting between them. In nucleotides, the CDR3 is TGTGCCAGCAGTAAAGAGGGGGGAGGTGATCAGCCCCAGCATTTT. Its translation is CASSKEGGGDQPQHF.

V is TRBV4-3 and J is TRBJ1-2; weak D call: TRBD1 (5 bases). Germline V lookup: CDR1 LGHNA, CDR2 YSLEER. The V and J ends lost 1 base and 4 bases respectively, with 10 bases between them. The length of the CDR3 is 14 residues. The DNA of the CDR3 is TGCGCCAGCAGCCAAGGAAGGGGATTCTATGGCTACACCTTC. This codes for CASSQGRGFYGYTF.

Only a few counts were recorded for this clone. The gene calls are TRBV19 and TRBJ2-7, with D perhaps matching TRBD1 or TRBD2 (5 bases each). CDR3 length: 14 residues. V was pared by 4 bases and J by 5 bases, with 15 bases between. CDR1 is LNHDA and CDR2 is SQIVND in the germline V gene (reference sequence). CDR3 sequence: CASSNSGPINEQYF. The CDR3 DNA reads TGTGCCAGTAGTAATTCGGGACCGATTAACGAGCAGTACTTC.

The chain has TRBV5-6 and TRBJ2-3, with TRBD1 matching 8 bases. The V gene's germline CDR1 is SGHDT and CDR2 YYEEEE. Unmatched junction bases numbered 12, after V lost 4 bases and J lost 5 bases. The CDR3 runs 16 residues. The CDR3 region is CASSDDPGQGIDTQYF. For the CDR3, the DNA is TGTGCCAGCAGCGACGACCCCGGACAGGGTATAGATACGCAGTATTTT.

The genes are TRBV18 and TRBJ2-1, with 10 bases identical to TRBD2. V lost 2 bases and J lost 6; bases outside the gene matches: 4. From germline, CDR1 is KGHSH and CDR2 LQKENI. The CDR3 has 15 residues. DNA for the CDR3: TGTGCCAGCTCACCAAGAAGCGGGAGGGTCAATGAGCAGTTCTTC. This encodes CASSPRSGRVNEQFF.

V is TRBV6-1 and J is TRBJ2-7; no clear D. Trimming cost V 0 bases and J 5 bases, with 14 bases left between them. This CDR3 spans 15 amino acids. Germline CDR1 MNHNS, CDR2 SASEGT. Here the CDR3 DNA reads TGTGCCAGCAGTGAAGCGGTGGGTGATCGGGACGAGCAGTACTTC. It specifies CASSEAVGDRDEQYF.

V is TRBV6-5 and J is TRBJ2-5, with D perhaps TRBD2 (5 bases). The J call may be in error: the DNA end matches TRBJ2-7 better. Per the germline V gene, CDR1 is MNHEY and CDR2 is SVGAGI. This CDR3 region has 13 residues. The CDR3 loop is CASSGSPPDEQYF. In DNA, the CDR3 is TGTGCCAGCAGTGGGAGCCCCCCGGACGAGCAGTACTTC.

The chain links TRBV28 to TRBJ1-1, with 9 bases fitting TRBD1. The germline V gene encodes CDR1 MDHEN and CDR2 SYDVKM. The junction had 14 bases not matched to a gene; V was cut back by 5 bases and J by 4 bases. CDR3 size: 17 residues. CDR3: CASSPEMYRGLGTEAFF. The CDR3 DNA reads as TGTGCCAGCAGTCCCGAAATGTACAGGGGGCTCGGCACTGAAGCTTTCTTT. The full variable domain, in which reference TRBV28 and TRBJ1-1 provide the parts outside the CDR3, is DVKVTQSSRYLVKRTGEKVFLECVQDMDHENMFWYRQDPGLGLRLIYFSYDVKMKEKGDIPEGYSVSREKKERFSLILESASTNQTSMYLCASSPEMYRGLGTEAFFGQGTRLTVV.

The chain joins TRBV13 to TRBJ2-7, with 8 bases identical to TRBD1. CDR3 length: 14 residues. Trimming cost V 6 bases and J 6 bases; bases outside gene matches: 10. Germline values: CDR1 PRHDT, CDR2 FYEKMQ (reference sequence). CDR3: CASSPDRERREQYF. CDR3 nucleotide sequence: TGTGCCAGCAGTCCGGACAGGGAACGGCGCGAGCAGTACTTC.

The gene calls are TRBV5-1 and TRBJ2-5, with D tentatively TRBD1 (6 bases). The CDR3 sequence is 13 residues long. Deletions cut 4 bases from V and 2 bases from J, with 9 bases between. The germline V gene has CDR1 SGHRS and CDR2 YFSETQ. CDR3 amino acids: CASSIGQQETQYF. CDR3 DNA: TGCGCCAGCAGCATCGGACAGCAAGAGACCCAGTACTTC.

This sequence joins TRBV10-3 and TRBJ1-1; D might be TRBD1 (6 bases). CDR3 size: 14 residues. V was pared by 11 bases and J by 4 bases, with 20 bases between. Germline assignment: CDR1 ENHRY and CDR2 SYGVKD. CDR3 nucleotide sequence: TGTGCCTTCTCTTTGGGGGGGCTGGGCACTGAAGCTTTCTTT. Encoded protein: CAFSLGGLGTEAFF.

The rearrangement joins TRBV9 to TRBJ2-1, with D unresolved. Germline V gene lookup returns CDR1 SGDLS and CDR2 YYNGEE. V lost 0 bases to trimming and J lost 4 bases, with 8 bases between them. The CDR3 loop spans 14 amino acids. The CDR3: CASSVAPTYNEQFF. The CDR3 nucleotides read TGTGCCAGCAGCGTAGCACCAACGTACAATGAGCAGTTCTTC.

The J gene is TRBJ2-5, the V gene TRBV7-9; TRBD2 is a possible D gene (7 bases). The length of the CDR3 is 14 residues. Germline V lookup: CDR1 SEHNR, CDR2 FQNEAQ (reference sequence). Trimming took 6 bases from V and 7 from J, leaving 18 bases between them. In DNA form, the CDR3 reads TGTGCCAGCAGTCCCGCGGGGGCCGGGGGGACCCAGTACTTC. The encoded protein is CASSPAGAGGTQYF.